Listed here are 24 T cell receptor beta chains from one sample, sequenced in a study of PD-1 blockade in mismatch repair-deficient tumors. TCRdb's copy holds only in-frame clones and misses some; the assay was immunoSEQ multiplex PCR. This table has 10,000 or so clones, about 89% appearing once. The sample's time point: approximately 9-day in vitro stimulation with candidate neoantigen peptide 3. Their antigens are not known. This specimen was cells cultured in vitro, taken from a patient treated with pembrolizumab. The source is an adult with mismatch repair-deficient cancer.

The rearrangement joins TRBV6-4 to TRBJ2-7; D gene uncertain. Germline CDR1 MRHNA, CDR2 SNTAGT. Trimming removed 4 bases at V and 3 bases at J, with 10 bases between. The CDR3 is 13 residues long. CDR3 sequence: CASSVAVGYEQYF. For the CDR3, the DNA is TGTGCCAGCAGTGTCGCAGTAGGCTACGAGCAGTACTTC.

This clone was recorded once. The chain carries TRBV21-1 and TRBJ2-7. TRBV21-1 is a pseudogene segment. The CDR3 length is 18 residues. DNA for the CDR3: TGTGCCAGCAGCGTTAGGAGGAGGCGGGACATTTACTCCTACGAGCAGTACTTC. It encodes CASSVRRRRDIYSYEQYF.

This clone was seen just once. The V call is TRBV7-9, the J call TRBJ2-7; 7 bases are a match to TRBD2. The V gene end was trimmed by 5 bases and the J gene end by 2 bases; junction bases not matched to a gene: 9. Germline V gene data show CDR1 as SEHNR and CDR2 as FQNEAQ (reference sequence). The CDR3 loop spans 15 amino acids. The CDR3 DNA reads TGTGCCAGCAGCCTGGGCCTAGCGGCTGCCTACGAGCAGTACTTC. Its protein product is CASSLGLAAAYEQYF.

The V call is TRBV2, the J call TRBJ2-3, with D possibly matching TRBD2 (5 bases). The V end was cut by 4 bases, the J end by 1 base, with 9 bases between. Per germline, CDR1 SNHLY and CDR2 FYNNEI. CDR3 size: 14 residues. The CDR3 region has the DNA TGTGCCAGCAGTGGAGTAGCGCGCACAGATACGCAGTATTTT. The encoded protein is CASSGVARTDTQYF.

This chain joins TRBV28 and TRBJ2-1; D may be TRBD2 (5 bases). Trimming removed 2 bases from V and 4 bases from J, with 15 bases in between. CDR3 length: 16 residues. Germline V gene sequence: CDR1 MDHEN, CDR2 SYDVKM. CDR3 sequence reads: CASSLLGEAVYNEQFF. The CDR3 nucleotides read TGTGCCAGCAGTTTACTCGGGGAAGCGGTTTACAATGAGCAGTTCTTC.

The rearrangement joins TRBV30 to TRBJ2-2; TRBD2 is a possible D gene (6 bases). Trimming cost V 5 bases and J 7 bases, with 8 bases left between them. The CDR3 is 11 residues long. Germline V gene data show CDR1 as GTSNPN and CDR2 as SVGIG (reference sequence). The CDR3 sequence: CAWGGGGELFF. CDR3 sequence (DNA): TGTGCCTGGGGGGGAGGCGGGGAGCTGTTTTTT.

The genes are TRBV5-1 and TRBJ1-1; TRBD1 matches at 10 bases. This CDR3 is built from 15 residues. V lost 3 bases, J lost 2 bases, and 4 bases stayed unmatched. Germline V CDR1 and CDR2: SGHRS, YFSETQ. CDR3 DNA sequence: TGCGCCAGCAGCTCGTGGACAGGGGGAAACACTGAAGCTTTCTTT. Protein sequence: CASSSWTGGNTEAFF.

The chain combines TRBV4-1 with TRBJ1-2; a possible D gene is TRBD1 (5 bases). The CDR3 has 18 amino acids. Trimming took off 1 base at V and 3 bases at J, with 21 bases between the two ends. Germline CDR1 and CDR2: MGHRA and YSYEKL. The CDR3 DNA is TGCGCCAGCAGCCAAGCTCGAGAAACGAACAGGCGCTACTATGGCTACACCTTC. It specifies CASSQARETNRRYYGYTF.

Comments on this clone: One end of the junction does not line up with germline, which may come from a read error. V is TRBV5-3 and J is TRBJ2-5, with D possibly being TRBD1 or TRBD2 (5 bases each). TRBV5-3 is annotated as an ORF whose role is uncertain. The CDR3 spans 10 residues. The CDR3 DNA is TGTGCCAGAAGAACGGGACCCCCGGACTTC. Translating gives CARRTGPPDF.

The CDR3 nucleotides read TGTGCCAGCAGCTTTAACGAACAGGGGAGTCAGCCCCAGCATTTT. Its protein product is CASSFNEQGSQPQHF. The chain links TRBV7-8 to TRBJ1-5; TRBD1 matches 7 bases. Germline CDR1 SGHVS, CDR2 FQNEAQ. This CDR3 is 15 amino acids long. The trim removed 3 bases at V and 6 bases at J, leaving 8 bases unmatched.

The chain is built from TRBV2 and TRBJ1-1; D gene uncertain. Trimming stripped 6 bases from V and 7 bases from J, with 9 bases between. The CDR3 has 11 residues. Germline CDR1 reads SNHLY; CDR2 reads FYNNEI. The CDR3 nucleotides read TGTGCCAGCAGCGTCGGGTTTGAAGCTTTCTTT. It encodes CASSVGFEAFF.

V and J are TRBV27 and TRBJ1-1; D unclear. The CDR3 extends over 13 amino acids. The germline V and J ends were trimmed by 0 bases and 1 base, with 3 bases remaining between them. In germline, CDR1 is MNHEY, CDR2 SMNVEV (reference sequence). CDR3 region: CASSLSRNTEAFF. The CDR3 bases are TGTGCCAGCAGTTTATCGAGGAACACTGAAGCTTTCTTT.

This clone has only one observation. The gene calls are TRBV9 and TRBJ2-6; D ambiguous. The CDR3 is 16 amino acids. Germline-derived CDR1 and CDR2 are SGDLS and YYNGEE. V was cut by 0 bases and J by 1 base, with 8 bases left in between. DNA for the CDR3: TGTGCCAGCAGCGTAGTGTGGGAATCTGGGGCCAACGTCCTGACTTTC. It translates to CASSVVWESGANVLTF. The entire variable domain, with the rest obtained from reference TRBV9 and TRBJ2-6, is as follows: DSGVTQTPKHLITATGQRVTLRCSPRSGDLSVYWYQQSLDQGLQFLIQYYNGEERAKGNILERFSAQQFPDLHSELNLSSLELGDSALYFCASSVVWESGANVLTFGAGSRLTVL.

The rearrangement joins TRBV4-2 to TRBJ1-4, with 7 bases matching TRBD1. The CDR3 is 18 residues long. The ends lost 0 bases at V and 5 bases at J; junction bases unmatched: 12. The germline V gene encodes CDR1 LGHNA and CDR2 YNFKEQ. The CDR3 bases are TGTGCCAGCAGCCAAGATCTAGTTGGAGGGGGCGCGAATGAAAAACTGTTTTTT. Translating it yields CASSQDLVGGGANEKLFF.

The chain recombines TRBV5-6 with TRBJ2-7, with D tentatively TRBD1 (6 bases). Trimming left V 4 bases short and J 4 bases short, with 15 bases between. Germline V CDR1 and CDR2: SGHDT, YYEEEE. CDR3 length: 14 residues. This CDR3 reads CASSLGAGRYEQYF. The CDR3 nucleotides are TGTGCCAGCAGCCTGGGGGCAGGGCGTTACGAGCAGTACTTC.

The V and J genes are TRBV28 and TRBJ1-1; 8 positions agree with TRBD1. The CDR3 has 14 amino acids. Germline V lookup: CDR1 MDHEN, CDR2 SYDVKM. J lost 4 bases, V lost 5 bases, and 6 bases had no gene match. This CDR3 is CASSGQGSSTEAFF. CDR3 in DNA: TGTGCCAGCAGTGGACAGGGTTCCAGCACTGAAGCTTTCTTT. The whole variable domain, remainder taken from reference TRBV28 and TRBJ1-1, is DVKVTQSSRYLVKRTGEKVFLECVQDMDHENMFWYRQDPGLGLRLIYFSYDVKMKEKGDIPEGYSVSREKKERFSLILESASTNQTSMYLCASSGQGSSTEAFFGQGTRLTVV.

The J gene is TRBJ1-5, the V gene TRBV2; TRBD1 is a possible D gene (5 bases). Germline V gives CDR1 SNHLY, CDR2 FYNNEI. Between the trimmed V and J ends, which lost 4 bases and 1 base, there was a span of 11 bases. The CDR3 has 15 amino acids. CDR3 amino acids: CASSGQGGSNQPQHF. DNA for the CDR3: TGTGCCAGCAGTGGTCAGGGAGGCAGCAATCAGCCCCAGCATTTT.

The chain is built from TRBV18 and TRBJ2-7; 7 nucleotides line up with TRBD1. Trimming cost V 1 base and J 0 bases; bases outside gene matches: 6. CDR3 length equals 16 residues. Germline V lookup: CDR1 KGHSH, CDR2 LQKENI. CDR3 protein: CASSPLQGFGSYEQYF. DNA of the CDR3: TGTGCCAGCTCACCACTACAGGGGTTCGGCTCCTACGAGCAGTACTTC. Supplemented by reference TRBV18 and TRBJ2-7, the full variable domain reads NAGVMQNPRHLVRRRGQEARLRCSPMKGHSHVYWYRQLPEEGLKFMVYLQKENIIDESGMPKERFSAEFPKEGPSILRIQQVVRGDSAAYFCASSPLQGFGSYEQYFGPGTRLTVT.

Comments on this clone: One junction end disagrees with the germline gene, perhaps due to a read error. In nucleotides, the CDR3 is TGTGCCAGCAGCTCTCTCCAAAGTAACAGGGGGCTTAGCTTCTTC. Protein product: CASSSLQSNRGLSFF. The J gene is TRBJ2-7, the V gene TRBV7-8, with 9 bases aligning to TRBD1. Germline CDR1 reads SGHVS; CDR2 reads FQNEAQ. The CDR3 runs 15 residues.

The V and J genes are TRBV27 and TRBJ2-2, with no clear D. Germline V lookup: CDR1 MNHEY, CDR2 SMNVEV (reference sequence). There are 12 residues in the CDR3. Trimming stripped 2 bases from V and 7 bases from J, with 5 bases between. CDR3 bases: TGTGCCAGCAGTTTACAAGGCGGGGAGCTGTTTTTT. Protein sequence: CASSLQGGELFF.

This chain connects TRBV14 to TRBJ1-2; 7 bases line up with TRBD1. Germline CDR1 reads SGHDN; CDR2 reads FVKESK. Trimming took 2 bases from V and 6 from J; bases not matched to a gene: 0. The length of the CDR3 is 12 residues. CDR3 sequence reads: CASSQQGDGYTF. The CDR3 nucleotides read TGTGCCAGCAGCCAACAGGGGGATGGCTACACCTTC.

The CDR3 nucleotides are TGCGCCAGCAGCCCCGGGGGGACGGGCAATCAGCCCCAGCATTTT. It yields the protein CASSPGGTGNQPQHF. This sequence joins TRBV5-1 and TRBJ1-5, with D possibly matching TRBD1 (5 bases). The CDR3 is 15 residues long. V gave up 4 bases and J gave up 2 bases, with 13 bases separating them. CDR1 and CDR2 from the germline V gene are SGHRS and YFSETQ. The whole variable domain, remainder taken from reference TRBV5-1 and TRBJ1-5, is KAGVTQTPRYLIKTRGQQVTLSCSPISGHRSVSWYQQTPGQGLQFLFEYFSETQRNKGNFPGRFSGRQFSNSRSEMNVSTLELGDSALYLCASSPGGTGNQPQHFGDGTRLSIL.

The chain combines TRBV5-1 with TRBJ2-7, with D unresolved. The CDR3 totals 14 residues. With 1 base removed from V and 6 bases from J, the gap between germline ends came to 14 bases. Germline CDR1 is SGHRS and CDR2 is YFSETQ. The CDR3 here is CASSLRQAITEQYF. CDR3 DNA sequence: TGCGCCAGCAGCTTGAGGCAGGCTATAACCGAGCAGTACTTC.

The chain recombines TRBV18 with TRBJ1-2; D is ambiguous. The CDR3 sequence is 14 residues long. Trimming shortened V by 0 bases and J by 8 bases, and 13 bases separated the two germline ends. Germline-derived CDR1 and CDR2 are KGHSH and LQKENI. The CDR3 is CASSPPLGRLGYTF. The CDR3 nucleotides are TGTGCCAGCTCACCACCATTGGGGAGGCTAGGCTACACCTTC.